The clone carrying this T cell receptor beta chain was seen only a few times. The data originate from a study of T-cell reconstitution after alpha-beta-depleted transplantation in children. The TCRbeta library was prepared with unique molecular identifiers. TCRdb recomputed calls from the PCR reads with MiXCR, one row per CDR3 protein. Altogether approximately 350,000 distinct CDR3 sequences are present, about an eighth being singletons, with the ten largest covering around 4.1%. This CDR3 has 12 residues. V lost 6 bases to trimming and J lost 4 bases; unmatched junction nucleotides: 2. The chain combines TRBV12-3 or TRBV12-4 with TRBJ2-5; 7 bases are shared with TRBD2. The sequences come from PBMCs, collected from the stem cell graft. This receptor was identified in a human donor who donated a stem cell graft to a child with Fanconi anemia. This chain's CDR3 is CASRGLGETQYF. The CDR3 DNA follows: TGTGCCAGCAGAGGACTAGGAGAGACCCAGTACTTC.